This TCR beta chain was retrieved from a study of shared clonotypes between healthy human individuals. HIV-negative, healthy adults without recent acute infections or vaccinations were the donors. The run depth of the assay was deep. Genomic DNA of every subset was divided equally among multiple immunoSEQ plates. Repertoires were generated with immunoSEQ multiplex PCR, while TCRdb's copy carries only in-frame clones and drops some. This table has roughly 2 million clones, 95% appearing once. Comments on this clone: Its specificity is unknown.

This CDR3 is 14 amino acids long. With V trimmed by 8 bases and J by 4 bases, 4 bases remained unmatched. Germline CDR1 and CDR2: SNHLY and FYNNEI. Study-level results: Non-shared clonotypes had lower generation probabilities than those shared by all four donors.

Sequencing was performed on naive CD4+ T cells sorted from blood. Subset in this sample: CD45RA+ positively selected. The genes are TRBV2 and TRBJ2-7; 14 nucleotides line up with TRBD2. The sequence came from a man aged 18 to 29 in good health. The CDR3 protein is CASRLAGGPYEQYF. The DNA of the CDR3 is TGTGCCAGCCGACTAGCGGGGGGGCCTTACGAGCAGTACTTC.